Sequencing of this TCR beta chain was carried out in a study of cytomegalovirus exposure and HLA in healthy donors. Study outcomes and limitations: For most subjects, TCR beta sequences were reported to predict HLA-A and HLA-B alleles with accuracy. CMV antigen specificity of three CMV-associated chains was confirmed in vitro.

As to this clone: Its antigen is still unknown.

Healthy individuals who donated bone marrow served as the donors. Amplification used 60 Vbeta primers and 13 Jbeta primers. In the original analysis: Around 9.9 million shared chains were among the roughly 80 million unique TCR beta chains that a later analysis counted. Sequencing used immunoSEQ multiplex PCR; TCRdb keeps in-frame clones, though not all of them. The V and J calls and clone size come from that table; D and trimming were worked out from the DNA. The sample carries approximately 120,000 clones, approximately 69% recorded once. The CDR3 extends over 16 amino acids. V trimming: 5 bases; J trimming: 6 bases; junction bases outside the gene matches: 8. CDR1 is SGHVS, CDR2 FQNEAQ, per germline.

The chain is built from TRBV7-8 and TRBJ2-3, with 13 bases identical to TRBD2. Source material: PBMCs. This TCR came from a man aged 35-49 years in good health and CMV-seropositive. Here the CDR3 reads CASSPRTSGSFDTQYF. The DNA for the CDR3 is TGTGCCAGCAGCCCCCGGACTAGCGGGAGCTTTGATACGCAGTATTTT. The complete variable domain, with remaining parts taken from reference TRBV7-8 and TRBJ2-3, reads GAGVSQSPRYKVAKRGQDVALRCDPISGHVSLFWYQQALGQGPEFLTYFQNEAQLDKSGLPSDRFFAERPEGSVSTLKIQRTQQEDSAVYLCASSPRTSGSFDTQYFGPGTRLTVL.